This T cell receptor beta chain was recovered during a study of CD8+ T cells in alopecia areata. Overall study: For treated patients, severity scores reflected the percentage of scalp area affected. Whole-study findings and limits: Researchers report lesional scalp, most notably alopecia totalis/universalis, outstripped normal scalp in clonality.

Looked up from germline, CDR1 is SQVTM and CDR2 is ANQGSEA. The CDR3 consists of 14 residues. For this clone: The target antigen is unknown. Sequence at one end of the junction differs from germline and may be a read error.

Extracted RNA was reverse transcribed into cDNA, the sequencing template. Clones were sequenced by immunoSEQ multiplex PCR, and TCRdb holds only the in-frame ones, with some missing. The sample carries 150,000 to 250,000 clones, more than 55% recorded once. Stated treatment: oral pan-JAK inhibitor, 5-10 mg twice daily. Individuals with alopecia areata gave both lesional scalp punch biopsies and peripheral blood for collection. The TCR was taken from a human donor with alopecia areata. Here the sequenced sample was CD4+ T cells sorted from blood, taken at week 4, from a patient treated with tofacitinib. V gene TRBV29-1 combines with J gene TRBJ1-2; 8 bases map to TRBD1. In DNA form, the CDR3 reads TGCAGCGTTGATCCGGGGCCAGCAGGGGGCTGGCTGCTATTC. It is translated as CSVDPGPAGGWLLF.